This entry features one TCR beta chain sequence. There are 17 residues in the CDR3. V dropped 0 bases and J dropped 0 bases, with 13 bases sitting between them. Germline V gives CDR1 SGHRS, CDR2 YFSETQ. Specified treatment: randomized to nivolumab then ipilimumab (arm A) or the reverse (arm B). The data stem from a study of sequential checkpoint blockade in melanoma. Here immunoSEQ multiplex PCR was the method, and the copy in TCRdb shows in-frame clones only, minus some. The top ten clones hold 8.1% of a sample with roughly 6,000 clones, about 24% of them seen once. V usage is TRBV5-1 and J usage is TRBJ1-3; D possibly corresponds to TRBD1 (6 bases). Specimen: tumor tissue (inferred from file names), collected from a patient given nivolumab and ipilimumab in sequence. The TCR comes from a human donor with melanoma. Written as DNA, the CDR3 is TGCGCCAGCAGCTTGGAAGGGGGTGATTACTCTGGAAACACCATATATTTT. Translated, it gives CASSLEGGDYSGNTIYF. The variable domain in full, completed from reference TRBV5-1 and TRBJ1-3, reads KAGVTQTPRYLIKTRGQQVTLSCSPISGHRSVSWYQQTPGQGLQFLFEYFSETQRNKGNFPGRFSGRQFSNSRSEMNVSTLELGDSALYLCASSLEGGDYSGNTIYFGEGSWLTVV.